This T cell receptor beta chain was profiled in a study of CD8 T cells in Susac syndrome. Sequencing of TCR beta was performed on blood CD8+ and CD4+ T cells. Recently defined diagnostic criteria for definite or probable disease were fulfilled by Susac syndrome patients. Trimming cost V 2 bases and J 1 base, with 11 bases left between them. Germline CDR1 MNHEY, CDR2 SVGAGI. The CDR3 sequence is 16 residues long. After extraction with the RNeasy kit, about 0.45 to 1 ug of the RNA was reverse transcribed using random hexamers. TCRdb fed the immunoSEQ multiplex PCR reads into MiXCR, producing one record per CDR3 protein. The table has over 150,000 distinct CDR3 sequences, approximately 95% seen once; the top ten hold around 0.12%.

Sequenced input: CD4+ T cells from PBMCs. The J gene is TRBJ2-2, the V gene TRBV6-5; D gene ambiguous. This TCR derives from a human donor with Susac syndrome. The CDR3 DNA reads TGTGCCAGCAGTTACCTGGTGATGGGGAACACCGGGGAGCTGTTTTTT. It yields the protein CASSYLVMGNTGELFF.